This entry features one T cell receptor (beta chain) sequence. Antigen specificity is unknown. Until they underwent thyroid surgery, no patient had received any treatment. These data originate in a study of metastatic and nonmetastatic thyroid tumors. Study details: Thyroid patients, malignant and benign, had repertoires compared across blood and tumor or nodule tissue. Overall study findings and caveats: Significantly greater TCR beta diversity was reportedly found in malignant thyroid tumors than in benign nodules (in blood and tumor).

Germline V CDR1 and CDR2: SNHLY, FYNNEI. Trimming pared 8 bases from V and 0 bases from J, leaving 17 bases between. The CDR3 is 16 residues long. TCRdb re-analyzed the PCR reads using MiXCR. The data show approximately 16,000 clones, with more than 10% seen just once and about 30% held by the top ten. Material for sequencing was blood. V and J are TRBV2 and TRBJ1-5; TRBD1 might be the D (6 bases). The sequence derives from a female donor with papillary thyroid cancer or a benign thyroid nodule (not recorded which). Some clones in this sample may be carry-over from other donors' samples. The CDR3 sequence: CASALDRWTSNQPQHF. CDR3 nucleotide sequence: TGTGCCAGCGCCCTGGACAGATGGACTAGCAATCAGCCCCAGCATTTT.